The rows below give T cell receptor beta chains drawn from one sample of a study of blood T cell repertoires in COVID-19. Profiling relied on immunoSEQ multiplex PCR, and the TCRdb table lists in-frame clones only, not all of them. The data hold around 280,000 clones, with about 90% observed a single time. Sequences were obtained from PBMCs or T cells enriched from blood (not recorded which). These receptors all stem from a woman in her late teens or twenties with acute COVID-19. Each CDR3 is given with its conserved first and last residue. A D gene is named only where the DNA matches it firmly. Rows may omit the clone size; those that give it use once, few, many or a size class.

clone size	J gene	D gene	V gene	CDR3 DNA	CDR3 protein
NA	TRBJ1-2	NA	TRBV7-6	TGTGCCAGCCTAACTCCCTTTGACAGGAATGGCTACACCTTC	CASLTPFDRNGYTF
NA	TRBJ1-1	TRBD1	TRBV6-6	TGTGCCAGCAGTTCAGGGGGAATGGGGACTGAAGCTTTCTTT	CASSSGGMGTEAFF
NA	TRBJ1-6	TRBD1	TRBV7-9	TGTGCCAGCAGCCCAAATGCACAGGGGATGAATTCACCCCTCCACTTT	CASSPNAQGMNSPLHF
NA	TRBJ1-1	NA	TRBV5-6	TGTGCCAGCAGCTTGGGTTACGCTCGAACATCGAACACTGAAGCTTTCTTT	CASSLGYARTSNTEAFF
once	TRBJ1-5	NA	TRBV7-8	TGTGCCAGCAGCTCTATGACAGCCGGCAATCAGCCCCAGCATTTT	CASSSMTAGNQPQHF
NA	TRBJ1-1	NA	TRBV7-9	TGTGCCAGCAGCGCGGGACCGCCGAACACTGAAGCTTTCTTT	CASSAGPPNTEAFF
NA	TRBJ1-4	TRBD1	TRBV2	TGTGCCAGCAGTTACAGGGGGTTTGAAAAACTGTTTTTT	CASSYRGFEKLFF
NA	TRBJ2-2	NA	TRBV7-2	TGTGCCAGCAGCTTAGGGCCGGGTCGGGTGTTTTTT	CASSLGPGRVFF
NA	TRBJ1-1	TRBD1	TRBV27	TGTGCCAGCAGTATCAGACAGGGGAACACTGAAGCTTTCTTT	CASSIRQGNTEAFF
NA	TRBJ2-3	TRBD2	TRBV28	TGTGCCAGCAGTATGGGACTAGCGGGAGAAGATACGCAGTATTTT	CASSMGLAGEDTQYF
NA	TRBJ2-7	TRBD1	TRBV28	TGTGCCAGCAGTTCCTTGCCCGGGACAGGGAATAACTACGAGCAGTACTTC	CASSSLPGTGNNYEQYF
NA	TRBJ1-2	NA	TRBV3-1/TRBV3-2	TGTGCCAGCAGCTTCCTACAGGTCGGTGGCTACACCTTC	CASSFLQVGGYTF
NA	TRBJ2-7	TRBD1	TRBV11-2	TGTGCCAGCAGCTTAGTAGTGCGACAGGGATCCTACGAGCAGTACTTC	CASSLVVRQGSYEQYF
NA	TRBJ1-4	NA	TRBV7-9	TGTGCCAGCAGCTTAGGACAGGACTCTAGGGAAAAACTGTTTTTT	CASSLGQDSREKLFF
NA	TRBJ1-2	TRBD1	TRBV5-1	TGCGCCAGCAGCCCTGGGGACAGGGGAGGTGGCTACACCTTC	CASSPGDRGGGYTF
NA	TRBJ2-7	TRBD2	TRBV28	TGTGCCAGCCCGATTCGGGAGGCCTACGAGCAGTACTTC	CASPIREAYEQYF
NA	TRBJ2-1	TRBD1	TRBV19	TGTGCCAGTAGTTTCGACAGGGAGCGCAATGAGCAGTTCTTC	CASSFDRERNEQFF
NA	TRBJ1-4	NA	TRBV30	TGTGCCTGGAGGTCGGGTGGTAGCCATGCAACTAATGAAAAACTGTTTTTT	CAWRSGGSHATNEKLFF
NA	TRBJ2-1	TRBD2	TRBV5-5	TGTGCCAGCAGCCCCGGACTAGCAGACTACAATGAGCAGTTCTTC	CASSPGLADYNEQFF
NA	TRBJ2-3	NA	TRBV28	TGTGCCAGCAGTTTATGGGGACTCGCCACAGATACGCAGTATTTT	CASSLWGLATDTQYF
NA	TRBJ2-6	NA	TRBV27	TGTGCCAGCAGTTTTGGACAAACACCTTCTGGGGCCAACGTCCTGACTTTC	CASSFGQTPSGANVLTF
NA	TRBJ2-1	TRBD1	TRBV19	TGTGCCAGTAGTTCCAGGGGGTCTCGCGATGAGCAGTTCTTC	CASSSRGSRDEQFF
NA	TRBJ2-7	NA	TRBV19	TGTGCCAGTAGCAAGGGAGGTGCGGGTAGCTACGAGCAGTACTTC	CASSKGGAGSYEQYF
NA	TRBJ2-7	TRBD2	TRBV7-9	TGTGCCAGCAGCTTTGGGGGGAGGGCCGAGCAGTACTTC	CASSFGGRAEQYF
NA	TRBJ1-2	TRBD1	TRBV28	TGTGCCAGCGCAACGACAGGGGGCACCTATGGCTACACCTTC	CASATTGGTYGYTF
NA	TRBJ2-7	TRBD1	TRBV27	TGTGCCAGCCGTTCTCCGGGACAGGGGTACGAGCAGTACTTC	CASRSPGQGYEQYF
NA	TRBJ1-5	NA	TRBV28	TGTGCCAGCAGTTTTTACCGGGGGAATCAGCCCCAGCATTTT	CASSFYRGNQPQHF
NA	TRBJ2-1	TRBD2	TRBV5-4	TGTGCCAGCAGCCGAGGACTAGCGGGAGAGAATGAGCAGTTCTTC	CASSRGLAGENEQFF
NA	TRBJ1-6	NA	TRBV27	TGTGCCAGCAGTTTGGAGGCCTCCTATAATTCACCCCTCCACTTT	CASSLEASYNSPLHF
NA	TRBJ2-3	TRBD2	TRBV27	TGTGCCAGCAGTTTATCGAGTTCGATAGCGGGATCGACTAGCACAGATACGCAGTATTTT	CASSLSSSIAGSTSTDTQYF
NA	TRBJ1-4	TRBD1	TRBV7-9	TGTGCCAGCAGCCCCCGTGGGACGGGACAGAGTAGAGCTAATGAAAAACTGTTTTTT	CASSPRGTGQSRANEKLFF
NA	TRBJ2-1	TRBD2	TRBV27	TGTGCCAGCAGCGGGAATCTAGCGGGACTCTACAATGAGCAGTTCTTC	CASSGNLAGLYNEQFF
NA	TRBJ2-1	NA	TRBV10-2	TGCGCCAGCAGTGGGGGAGGTTACAATGAGCAGTTCTTC	CASSGGGYNEQFF
NA	TRBJ2-5	TRBD1	TRBV12-5	TGTGCTAGTGGTTTGGACTCGACAGGGGCCCTAGAGGAGACCCAGTACTTC	CASGLDSTGALEETQYF
NA	TRBJ2-1	TRBD2	TRBV19	TGTGCCAGTAGCCACCCCCCACTAGCGCAAAGCTACAATGAGCAGTTCTTC	CASSHPPLAQSYNEQFF
NA	TRBJ1-5	NA	TRBV6-5	TGTGCCAGCAGTCAAACAGGGACCCATCAGCCCCAGCATTTT	CASSQTGTHQPQHF
once	TRBJ2-1	NA	TRBV27	TGTGCCAGCAGTTCCCTCGGCCTTAGCAGGACATCCTACAATGAGCAGTTCTTC	CASSSLGLSRTSYNEQFF
NA	TRBJ2-3	TRBD2	TRBV5-5	TGTGCCAGCAGCTTGGATCCGGGAGGGGAGCTCACAGATACGCAGTATTTT	CASSLDPGGELTDTQYF
once	TRBJ1-4	NA	TRBV29-1	TGCAGCGTTGAAGATCCCTTCGAAAAACTGTTTTTT	CSVEDPFEKLFF
many	TRBJ2-7	TRBD1	TRBV14	TGTGCCAGCAGCCAAGGACAGGGGGTCTCCTACGAGCAGTACTTC	CASSQGQGVSYEQYF
NA	TRBJ1-5	NA	TRBV7-6	TGTGCCAGCAACCTTGGGGAGGGACGATATAGCAATCAGCCCCAGCATTTT	CASNLGEGRYSNQPQHF
NA	TRBJ2-1	NA	TRBV29-1	TGCAGCGTTTTGCGGGGCCTCTCCTACAATGAGCAGTTCTTC	CSVLRGLSYNEQFF
NA	TRBJ1-5	NA	TRBV19	TGTGCCAGTAGTATAGGAGGTTTTGGCAATCAGCCCCAGCATTTT	CASSIGGFGNQPQHF
NA	TRBJ2-2	NA	TRBV7-8	TGTGCCAGCAGCTCCCGGGACTTCAACACCGGGGAGCTGTTTTTT	CASSSRDFNTGELFF
NA	TRBJ1-5	NA	TRBV27	TGTGCCAGCAGTTTGGATGGGGGCGGCAATCAGCCCCAGCATTTT	CASSLDGGGNQPQHF
NA	TRBJ2-5	TRBD1	TRBV2	TGTGCCAGCAAGGGCTACCCCTCAGGGGGCATAGAGACCCAGTACTTC	CASKGYPSGGIETQYF
NA	TRBJ2-1	TRBD2	TRBV28	TGTGCCAGCTCCATTTCGGGCGGGAGTAATGAGCAGTTCTTC	CASSISGGSNEQFF
few	TRBJ2-2	TRBD2	TRBV7-9	TGTGCCAGCAGACGGGAGGGAGACACCGGGGAGCTGTTTTTT	CASRREGDTGELFF
few	TRBJ2-1	NA	TRBV4-3	TGCGCCAGCAGCCAAGATTCTGGGGGGATTAACAATGAGCAGTTCTTC	CASSQDSGGINNEQFF
NA	TRBJ2-1	NA	TRBV27	TGTGCCAGCAGGCGGAAAGTCGGTTCGGATGAGCAGTTCTTC	CASRRKVGSDEQFF